This entry features one T cell receptor beta chain sequence. Its specificity is unknown. The source of the sample is a study of T cells expressing NK-cell markers. On the study more broadly: The eight sequenced donors comprised seven who were HCMV-seropositive and one who was seronegative.

General study findings and limits: CD8+ T cells in 5 or 6 donors included dominant NKG2C+ clonotypes at 1.0-7.0%.

CDR1 SGHRS and CDR2 YFSETQ come from the germline V gene. The CDR3 sequence is 15 residues long. 5'RACE template switching built TCR beta cDNA with unique molecular identifiers. TCRdb reprocessed the 5' RACE reads and stores each CDR3 protein as one record, lacking DNA. The sample totals tens of thousands of distinct CDR3 sequences; its top ten clones hold roughly 60%. Specimen: blood T cells: a sorted CD56 or NKG2C T cell subset, CD4+ or CD8+ T cells, or bulk PBMC T cells (not recorded which). The TCR originated in a woman aged 18 to 75 in good health. The chain joins TRBV5-1 to TRBJ2-7; lacking DNA, the TRBD2 call made by TCRdb goes unchecked. This chain's CDR3 is CASSLPGGGSYEQYF.